Listed below are T cell receptor beta chains from one sample, sequenced in a study of T cells after somatic rescue of genetic block. The protocol was immunoSEQ multiplex PCR, while the TCRdb copy is restricted to in-frame clones and leaves out a portion. Of more than 9,500 clones listed, roughly 70% are singletons. Sequenced: peripheral blood mononuclear cells (PBMCs). All receptors derive from a boy aged 5-17 years. Each CDR3 is given with its conserved first and last residue. The D gene is left open where the match is weak. Clone size is stated in some rows and not others, as once, few, many or a class when expanded.

>TRBV5-6|-|TRBJ1-5|14|TRBD1
TGTGCCAGCAGCGTCGACAGGGTAAATCAGCCCCAGCATTTT
CASSVDRVNQPQHF
>TRBV6-4|-|TRBJ2-7|14|TRBD2
TGTGCCAGTTATCCGGGACTAGTGTCTTGGGAGCAGTACTTC
CASYPGLVSWEQYF
>TRBV28|-|TRBJ2-1|14|-
TGTGCCAGCACCCGGGGGGCCCCCTACAATGAGCAGTTCTTC
CASTRGAPYNEQFF
>TRBV9|-|TRBJ1-4|15|-
TGTGCCAGCAGCCCTCCAGGGGCAACTAATGAAAAACTGTTTTTT
CASSPPGATNEKLFF
>TRBV7-3|-|TRBJ1-1|14|TRBD1
TGTGCCAGCAGCCCTAACAGGGGATCAACTGAAGCTTTCTTT
CASSPNRGSTEAFF
>TRBV25-1|-|TRBJ2-1|14|TRBD2
TGTGCCAGCACCATAGCGGGAGGGGACAATGAGCAGTTCTTC
CASTIAGGDNEQFF
>TRBV5-4|-|TRBJ2-5|15|TRBD2
TGTGCCAGCAGCTTGGGGGGGACTAACCAAGAGACCCAGTACTTC
CASSLGGTNQETQYF
>TRBV28|once|TRBJ1-5|16|TRBD1
TGTGCCAGCAGTTCATTCCGACAGGGGAGGAATCAGCCCCAGCATTTT
CASSSFRQGRNQPQHF
>TRBV6-6|-|TRBJ2-1|15|TRBD1
TGTGCCAGCAGTGTTTTGGCAGGGGGTTCGAATGAGCAGTTCTTC
CASSVLAGGSNEQFF
>TRBV7-3|-|TRBJ2-3|13|TRBD1
TGTGCCAGCAGCTTCCAGGGGGCAGATACGCAGTATTTT
CASSFQGADTQYF
>TRBV7-9|-|TRBJ1-1|15|-
TGTGCCAGCAGCTCCGGTTTATCGAGGGACACTGAAGCTTTCTTT
CASSSGLSRDTEAFF
>TRBV27|few|TRBJ2-1|17|-
TGTGCCAGCAGTTTTAGGGAGCGGGCCTATACTTACAATGAGCAGTTCTTC
CASSFRERAYTYNEQFF
>TRBV7-3|-|TRBJ2-3|15|-
TGTGCCAGCAGCTTAACGGCCAGGACCGGAGATACGCAGTATTTT
CASSLTARTGDTQYF
>TRBV18|-|TRBJ1-2|15|-
TGTGCCAGCTCACCACGGGGGGGCAGACCCTATGGCTACACCTTC
CASSPRGGRPYGYTF
>TRBV19|few|TRBJ1-5|15|-
TGTGCCAGCAGTGACGGCTATCGGGGTAACCAGCCCCAGCATTTT
CASSDGYRGNQPQHF
>TRBV28|-|TRBJ1-2|15|-
TGTGCCAGCAGTTTACACCCCCAGCTTAACTATGGCTACACCTTC
CASSLHPQLNYGYTF
>TRBV7-9|few|TRBJ2-1|15|TRBD2
TGTGCCAGCAGATGGACTAGCGGGTCTTACAATGAGCAGTTCTTC
CASRWTSGSYNEQFF
>TRBV6-5|-|TRBJ1-3|15|TRBD1
TGTGCCAGCAGCCCTCACAGGGGGCAAGGAAACACCATATATTTT
CASSPHRGQGNTIYF
>TRBV4-2|few|TRBJ2-5|17|TRBD2
TGTGCCAGCAGCCAAGTCGGGCGGGGGGGTACTCAAGAGACCCAGTACTTC
CASSQVGRGGTQETQYF
>TRBV10-2|-|TRBJ2-7|14|-
TGCGCCAGCAGTGAGAGCAGGCTGACCTACGAGCAGTACTTC
CASSESRLTYEQYF
>TRBV2|-|TRBJ2-3|22|TRBD2
TGTGCCAGCAGTGAAGCGCTTATCGGAGCCTTGGGGACTAGCGGTAGCACAGATACGCAGTATTTT
CASSEALIGALGTSGSTDTQYF
>TRBV27|-|TRBJ1-2|13|-
TGTGCCAGCAGTCCATCGGGGGATTATGGCTACACCTTC
CASSPSGDYGYTF
>TRBV5-4|-|TRBJ2-7|14|-
TGTGCCAGCAGCCCATCGACAGCCATCTACGAGCAGTACTTC
CASSPSTAIYEQYF
>TRBV10-3|-|TRBJ1-2|14|TRBD1
TGTGCCATCAGACACGACAGGGTGCACTATGGCTACACCTTC
CAIRHDRVHYGYTF
>TRBV7-2|-|TRBJ2-7|14|-
TGTGCCAGCAGCTTAAGTTGGCTCCATAGCGAGCAGTACTTC
CASSLSWLHSEQYF
>TRBV5-6|few|TRBJ2-5|11|-
TGTGCCAGCAGCTTCGTAGAGACCCAGTACTTC
CASSFVETQYF
>TRBV6-5|-|TRBJ1-2|14|TRBD1
TGTGCCAGCAGCCCCCAAAGGGGGCGGTATGGCTACACCTTC
CASSPQRGRYGYTF
>TRBV18|-|TRBJ1-6|14|TRBD1
TGTGCCAGCTCGTACCGGGACAGCAATTCACCCCTCCACTTT
CASSYRDSNSPLHF
>TRBV12-5|-|TRBJ2-2|15|-
TGTGCTAGTGGTACAGGAAACTTAAACACCGGGGAGCTGTTTTTT
CASGTGNLNTGELFF
>TRBV5-1|once|TRBJ2-2|15|TRBD2
TGCGCCAGCAGCTTAGCGGGGGTCAACACCGGGGAGCTGTTTTTT
CASSLAGVNTGELFF
>TRBV5-4|-|TRBJ2-7|14|-
TGTGCCAGCAGCTTGGAGGGACACTCCTACGAGCAGTACTTC
CASSLEGHSYEQYF
>TRBV30|-|TRBJ1-5|15|-
TGTGCCTGGAGTGTATTGGGGGGGCGCGGTCAGCCCCAGCATTTT
CAWSVLGGRGQPQHF
>TRBV7-3|-|TRBJ2-4|16|-
TGTGCCAGCAGCCCCCCGAAAGAGAGAGCCAAAAACATTCAGTACTTC
CASSPPKERAKNIQYF
>TRBV5-6|-|TRBJ2-6|15|-
TGTGCCAGTCTAACGCGCAGCTCTGGGGCCAACGTCCTGACTTTC
CASLTRSSGANVLTF
>TRBV27|once|TRBJ2-1|18|TRBD1
TGTGCCAGCAGTTTAAGGGGGACAGGGGGCATTACCTACAATGAGCAGTTCTTC
CASSLRGTGGITYNEQFF